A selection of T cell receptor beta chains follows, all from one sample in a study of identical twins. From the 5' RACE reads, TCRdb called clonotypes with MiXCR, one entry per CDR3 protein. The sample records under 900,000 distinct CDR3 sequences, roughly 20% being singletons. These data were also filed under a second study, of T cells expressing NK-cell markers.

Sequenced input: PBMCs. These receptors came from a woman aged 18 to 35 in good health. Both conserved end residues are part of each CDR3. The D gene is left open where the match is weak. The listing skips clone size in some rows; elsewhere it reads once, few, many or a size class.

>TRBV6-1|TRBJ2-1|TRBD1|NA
CASNSGQGPVNEQFF
TGTGCCAGCAACTCAGGACAGGGGCCCGTTAATGAGCAGTTCTTC
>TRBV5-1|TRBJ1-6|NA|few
CASSGGLGQLTNSPLHF
TGCGCCAGCAGTGGGGGACTAGGACAGCTCACCAATTCACCCCTCCACTTT
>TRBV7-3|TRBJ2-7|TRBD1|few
CASSPSRDRNEQYF
TGTGCCAGCAGCCCGTCCCGGGACAGGAACGAGCAGTACTTC
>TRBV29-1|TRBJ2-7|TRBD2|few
CSVAGGLFEQYF
TGCAGCGTCGCGGGGGGCCTTTTCGAGCAGTACTTC
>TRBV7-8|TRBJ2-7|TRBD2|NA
CASSGGLAGGREQYF
TGTGCCAGCAGCGGGGGACTAGCGGGAGGGCGCGAGCAGTACTTC
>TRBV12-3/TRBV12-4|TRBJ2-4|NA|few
CASSLGGPKNIQYF
TGTGCCAGCAGTTTGGGGGGGCCGAAAAACATTCAGTACTTC
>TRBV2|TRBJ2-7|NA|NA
CASSEAAHSYEQYF
TGTGCCAGCAGTGAGGCAGCTCACTCCTACGAGCAGTACTTC
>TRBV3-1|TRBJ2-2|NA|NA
CASERSTGELFF
TGTGCCAGCGAGCGGAGCACCGGGGAGCTGTTTTTT
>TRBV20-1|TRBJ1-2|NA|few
CSARAYPGEGYTF
TGCAGTGCTAGAGCCTACCCTGGGGAGGGCTACACCTTC
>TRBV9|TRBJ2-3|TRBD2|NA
CASSVGLAGGADTQYF
TGTGCCAGCAGCGTAGGACTAGCGGGAGGTGCAGATACGCAGTATTTT
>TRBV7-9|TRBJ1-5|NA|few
CASSPRGGEPQHF
TGTGCCAGCAGCCCACGCGGAGGGGAGCCCCAGCATTTT
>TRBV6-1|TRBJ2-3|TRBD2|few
CASRAGTSGREGPDTQYF
TGTGCCAGCAGGGCCGGGACTAGCGGGAGGGAGGGACCAGATACGCAGTATTTT
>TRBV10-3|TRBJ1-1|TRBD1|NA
CAISAVTGAAEAFF
TGTGCCATCAGTGCGGTAACAGGGGCCGCTGAAGCTTTCTTT
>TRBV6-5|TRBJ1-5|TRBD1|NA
CASSSTGGGDQPQHF
TGTGCCAGCAGTTCGACAGGGGGGGGAGATCAGCCCCAGCATTTT
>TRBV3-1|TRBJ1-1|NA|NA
CASSQGGQMNTEAFF
TGTGCCAGCAGCCAAGGCGGACAGATGAACACTGAAGCTTTCTTT
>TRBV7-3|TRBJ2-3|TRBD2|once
CASSFGLAGADTQYF
TGTGCCAGCAGCTTTGGACTAGCGGGGGCAGATACGCAGTATTTT
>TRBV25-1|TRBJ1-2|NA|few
CASSDQNYGYTF
TGTGCCAGCAGTGATCAGAACTATGGCTACACCTTC
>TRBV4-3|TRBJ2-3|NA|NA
CASSRAAGETDTQYF
TGCGCCAGCAGCCGGGCCGCCGGGGAGACAGATACGCAGTATTTT
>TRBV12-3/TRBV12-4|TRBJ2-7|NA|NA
CASSLARRGSPYEQYF
TGTGCCAGCAGTTTAGCCCGGCGGGGCTCACCCTACGAGCAGTACTTC
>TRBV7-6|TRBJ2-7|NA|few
CASSRRGEGRNEQYF
TGTGCCAGCAGCCGACGTGGAGAGGGGAGGAACGAGCAGTACTTC
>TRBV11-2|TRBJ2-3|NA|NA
CASSLGIPATDTQYF
TGTGCCAGCAGCTTAGGAATCCCCGCCACAGATACGCAGTATTTT
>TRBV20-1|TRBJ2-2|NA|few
CCARPMQRANTGELFF
TGCTGTGCTAGACCTATGCAGCGGGCGAACACCGGGGAGCTGTTTTTT
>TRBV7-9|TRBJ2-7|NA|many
CASSSRDGAYEQYF
TGTGCCAGCAGCTCCCGGGACGGAGCCTACGAGCAGTACTTC
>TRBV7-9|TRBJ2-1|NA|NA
CASSPPVRGSAYNEQFF
TGTGCCAGCAGCCCCCCCGTGAGGGGTAGTGCCTACAATGAGCAGTTCTTC
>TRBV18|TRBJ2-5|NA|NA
CASSPRDRGETQYF
TGTGCCAGCTCACCACGGGATCGCGGCGAGACCCAGTACTTC
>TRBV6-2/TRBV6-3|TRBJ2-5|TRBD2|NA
CASSFGTSGRETQYF
TGTGCCAGCAGCTTCGGGACTAGCGGGAGAGAGACCCAGTACTTC
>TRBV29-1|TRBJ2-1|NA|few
CSVEGDGNNEQFF
TGCAGCGTTGAGGGGGACGGGAACAATGAGCAGTTCTTC
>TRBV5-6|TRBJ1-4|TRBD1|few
CASSTGTGALGLFF
TGTGCCAGCAGCACCGGGACAGGTGCCCTGGGACTGTTTTTT
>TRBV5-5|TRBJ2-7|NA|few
CASSLGQGLPSYEQYF
TGTGCCAGCAGCTTGGGGCAGGGCCTCCCCTCCTACGAGCAGTACTTC
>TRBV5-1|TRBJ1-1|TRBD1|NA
CASSFGTGITAEAFF
TGCGCCAGCAGCTTCGGGACAGGAATAACGGCTGAAGCTTTCTTT
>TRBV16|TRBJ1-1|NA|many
CASSQQGNTEAFF
TGTGCCAGCAGCCAACAGGGTAACACTGAAGCTTTCTTT
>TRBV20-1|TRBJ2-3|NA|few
CSVTTNTDTQYF
TGCAGCGTTACCACTAACACAGATACGCAGTATTTT
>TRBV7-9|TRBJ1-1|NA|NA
CATAQGSMNTEAFF
TGTGCCACCGCCCAGGGCTCGATGAACACTGAAGCTTTCTTT
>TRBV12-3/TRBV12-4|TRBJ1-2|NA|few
CASNSEGGYGYTF
TGTGCCAGCAATAGTGAGGGAGGCTATGGCTACACCTTC
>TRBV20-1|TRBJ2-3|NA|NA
CSARDGPPGGDTQYF
TGCAGTGCTAGAGACGGACCCCCGGGCGGAGATACGCAGTATTTT